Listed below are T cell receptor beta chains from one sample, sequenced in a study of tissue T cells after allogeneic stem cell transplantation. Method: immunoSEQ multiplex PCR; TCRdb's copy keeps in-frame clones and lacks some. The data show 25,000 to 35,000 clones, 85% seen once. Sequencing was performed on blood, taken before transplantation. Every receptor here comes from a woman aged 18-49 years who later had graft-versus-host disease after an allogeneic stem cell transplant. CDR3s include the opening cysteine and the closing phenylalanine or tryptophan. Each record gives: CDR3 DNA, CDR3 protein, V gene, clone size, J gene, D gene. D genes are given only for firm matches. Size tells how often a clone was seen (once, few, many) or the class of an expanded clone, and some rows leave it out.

CDR3nt: TGTGCCAGCAGCCACGAAACAGGGGATCAAAGTCGCACCTTC; CDR3aa: CASSHETGDQSRTF; v_gene: TRBV4-2; abundance: NA; j_gene: TRBJ1-2; d_gene: TRBD1
CDR3nt: TGTGCCGCCGTCGGCCTGCCGAACACTGAAGCTTTCTTT; CDR3aa: CAAVGLPNTEAFF; v_gene: TRBV15; abundance: NA; j_gene: TRBJ1-1; d_gene: NA
CDR3nt: TGTGCCAGCAGTGAAGGGACAGGGGGCTACGAGCAGTACTTC; CDR3aa: CASSEGTGGYEQYF; v_gene: TRBV6-1; abundance: medium-sized; j_gene: TRBJ2-7; d_gene: TRBD1
CDR3nt: TGTGCCAGCAGCTCAAGCGGGGGGGCCATAAATGAGCAGTTCTTC; CDR3aa: CASSSSGGAINEQFF; v_gene: TRBV7-8; abundance: NA; j_gene: TRBJ2-1; d_gene: TRBD2
CDR3nt: TGTGCCAGCAGCAGTACACAGGGGAACACTGAAGCTTTCTTT; CDR3aa: CASSSTQGNTEAFF; v_gene: TRBV7-6; abundance: NA; j_gene: TRBJ1-1; d_gene: NA
CDR3nt: TGTGCCAGCAGCTTTAGGTCGGGGGGCAATCAGCCCCAGCATTTT; CDR3aa: CASSFRSGGNQPQHF; v_gene: TRBV7-8; abundance: few; j_gene: TRBJ1-5; d_gene: NA
CDR3nt: TGTGCCAGCAGTGAAGACAGATCGGGAGGCTACACCTTC; CDR3aa: CASSEDRSGGYTF; v_gene: TRBV6-1; abundance: NA; j_gene: TRBJ1-2; d_gene: NA
CDR3nt: TGTGCCAGTAGAGACAGGGCGGCACACTACGAGCAGTACTTC; CDR3aa: CASRDRAAHYEQYF; v_gene: TRBV19; abundance: NA; j_gene: TRBJ2-7; d_gene: TRBD1
CDR3nt: TGTGCCACAAACCGGAACACTGAAGCTTTCTTT; CDR3aa: CATNRNTEAFF; v_gene: TRBV19; abundance: NA; j_gene: TRBJ1-1; d_gene: NA
CDR3nt: TGCAGTGCTGGTAAAGAGACCCAGTACTTC; CDR3aa: CSAGKETQYF; v_gene: TRBV20-1; abundance: once; j_gene: TRBJ2-5; d_gene: NA
CDR3nt: TGTGCCAGTAGGGACGGTGCAACTAATGAAAAACTGTTTTTT; CDR3aa: CASRDGATNEKLFF; v_gene: TRBV19; abundance: few; j_gene: TRBJ1-4; d_gene: NA
CDR3nt: TGTGCCAGCAGCTTAGGTGGGGTCCACTATGGCTACACCTTC; CDR3aa: CASSLGGVHYGYTF; v_gene: TRBV7-6; abundance: NA; j_gene: TRBJ1-2; d_gene: NA
CDR3nt: TGTGCCAGCAGCGAAGGGACAGATAGTGAAGCTTTCTTT; CDR3aa: CASSEGTDSEAFF; v_gene: TRBV11-2; abundance: NA; j_gene: TRBJ1-1; d_gene: TRBD1
CDR3nt: TGCGCCAGCAGCCAAGCCCCGCTTTTACAGGGTAACTATGGCTACACCTTC; CDR3aa: CASSQAPLLQGNYGYTF; v_gene: TRBV4-1; abundance: NA; j_gene: TRBJ1-2; d_gene: NA
CDR3nt: TGTGCCACCAGCATTGGGTACACTAACTATGGCTACACCTTC; CDR3aa: CATSIGYTNYGYTF; v_gene: TRBV15; abundance: NA; j_gene: TRBJ1-2; d_gene: NA
CDR3nt: TGTGCCACCAGCAGAGGAGGAACTAGAGAGACCCAGTACTTC; CDR3aa: CATSRGGTRETQYF; v_gene: TRBV15; abundance: NA; j_gene: TRBJ2-5; d_gene: NA
CDR3nt: TGTGCCAGCAGCCAAGATGGTCGGGGACAGGGAACATACGAGCAGTACTTC; CDR3aa: CASSQDGRGQGTYEQYF; v_gene: TRBV4-2; abundance: NA; j_gene: TRBJ2-7; d_gene: TRBD1
CDR3nt: TGTGCCAGCAGAGCCGGGACTAGGTCCTACAATGAGCAGTTCTTC; CDR3aa: CASRAGTRSYNEQFF; v_gene: TRBV3-1/TRBV3-2; abundance: NA; j_gene: TRBJ2-1; d_gene: TRBD2
CDR3nt: TGCGCCAGCAGCGGGACAGGGGGCTCAGGAAACACCATATATTTT; CDR3aa: CASSGTGGSGNTIYF; v_gene: TRBV5-1; abundance: NA; j_gene: TRBJ1-3; d_gene: TRBD1
CDR3nt: TGTGCCAGCTCTCATTCCGGGACGGGCGCGGGGGAGCAGTACTTC; CDR3aa: CASSHSGTGAGEQYF; v_gene: TRBV19; abundance: NA; j_gene: TRBJ2-7; d_gene: NA
CDR3nt: TGTGCCAGCAGCGTAACAAGGGGGAACACTGAAGCTTTCTTT; CDR3aa: CASSVTRGNTEAFF; v_gene: TRBV5-4; abundance: NA; j_gene: TRBJ1-1; d_gene: NA
CDR3nt: TGTGCCAGCAGTGGACGACAGATCTCTGGGGCCAACGTCCTGACTTTC; CDR3aa: CASSGRQISGANVLTF; v_gene: TRBV6-6; abundance: NA; j_gene: TRBJ2-6; d_gene: NA
CDR3nt: TGTGCCAGCAGCTTAGCGTTGGCAGGCTCGGGTGGCTACACCTTC; CDR3aa: CASSLALAGSGGYTF; v_gene: TRBV7-2; abundance: NA; j_gene: TRBJ1-2; d_gene: NA
CDR3nt: TGTGCCAGCAGTTACAGCGTGAACACTGAAGCTTTCTTT; CDR3aa: CASSYSVNTEAFF; v_gene: TRBV6-4; abundance: once; j_gene: TRBJ1-1; d_gene: NA
CDR3nt: TGTGCCAGCAGCGACCCTTTAAGCGGGGAAGCCTACGAGCAGTACTTC; CDR3aa: CASSDPLSGEAYEQYF; v_gene: TRBV5-6; abundance: NA; j_gene: TRBJ2-7; d_gene: TRBD2
CDR3nt: TGTGCCAGCAGCGTAGCCCCCGGGGGGGCGTCTGGGGCCAACGTCCTGACTTTC; CDR3aa: CASSVAPGGASGANVLTF; v_gene: TRBV9; abundance: NA; j_gene: TRBJ2-6; d_gene: TRBD2
CDR3nt: TGTGCCTGGAAACCGGGGGGCTTCTATGGCTACACCTTC; CDR3aa: CAWKPGGFYGYTF; v_gene: TRBV30; abundance: once; j_gene: TRBJ1-2; d_gene: NA
CDR3nt: TGTGCCAGCAGCTTAGGACCACAGGGAGGTGGCGGGGAGCTGTTTTTT; CDR3aa: CASSLGPQGGGGELFF; v_gene: TRBV7-8; abundance: NA; j_gene: TRBJ2-2; d_gene: NA
CDR3nt: TGTGCCAGCAGCCACCAGGTGGCGGTATCCTACGAGCAGTACTTC; CDR3aa: CASSHQVAVSYEQYF; v_gene: TRBV3-1/TRBV3-2; abundance: NA; j_gene: TRBJ2-7; d_gene: NA
CDR3nt: TGTGCCAGCAGTGCGACACCACAGGGGTGGGGCGGGGAGCTGTTTTTT; CDR3aa: CASSATPQGWGGELFF; v_gene: TRBV6-1; abundance: NA; j_gene: TRBJ2-2; d_gene: TRBD1
CDR3nt: TGCAGTGCCAGTGCGACAGTAAGGGAGCGGGGCTACACCTTC; CDR3aa: CSASATVRERGYTF; v_gene: TRBV20-1; abundance: once; j_gene: TRBJ1-2; d_gene: NA
CDR3nt: TGTGCCAGCAGCTTAGAGGCTAGCGGGGGGACCTACGAGCAGTACTTC; CDR3aa: CASSLEASGGTYEQYF; v_gene: TRBV7-2; abundance: NA; j_gene: TRBJ2-7; d_gene: TRBD2
CDR3nt: TGCGCCAGCAGCCAAGTAATCTACGATACGCAGTATTTT; CDR3aa: CASSQVIYDTQYF; v_gene: TRBV4-1; abundance: NA; j_gene: TRBJ2-3; d_gene: NA
CDR3nt: TGTGCCAGCAGTTCACAATCGGGGGACGAGCAGTACTTC; CDR3aa: CASSSQSGDEQYF; v_gene: TRBV11-3; abundance: NA; j_gene: TRBJ2-7; d_gene: NA
CDR3nt: TGTGCCAGCAGGAAGGGGACAGGCGAGACTCATGGCTACACCTTC; CDR3aa: CASRKGTGETHGYTF; v_gene: TRBV9; abundance: NA; j_gene: TRBJ1-2; d_gene: TRBD1
CDR3nt: TGTGCCAGTATGGGGGGCGGCGATAATTCACCCCTCCACTTT; CDR3aa: CASMGGGDNSPLHF; v_gene: TRBV19; abundance: NA; j_gene: TRBJ1-6; d_gene: NA
CDR3nt: TGTGCCAGCAGCTTGTTCAGCGGGAACGCCTACAATGAGCAGTTCTTC; CDR3aa: CASSLFSGNAYNEQFF; v_gene: TRBV5-4; abundance: NA; j_gene: TRBJ2-1; d_gene: TRBD2
CDR3nt: TGCGCCAGCAGCTTGACTTTCCAGGGGGCTTTGAACACTGAAGCTTTCTTT; CDR3aa: CASSLTFQGALNTEAFF; v_gene: TRBV5-1; abundance: NA; j_gene: TRBJ1-1; d_gene: TRBD1
CDR3nt: TGTGCCAGCAGCTTACTAGGGGTAACAGCAACTAATGAAAAACTGTTTTTT; CDR3aa: CASSLLGVTATNEKLFF; v_gene: TRBV7-8; abundance: NA; j_gene: TRBJ1-4; d_gene: NA
CDR3nt: TGTGCCAGTAGTAGACAGATGAACACTGAAGCTTTCTTT; CDR3aa: CASSRQMNTEAFF; v_gene: TRBV19; abundance: NA; j_gene: TRBJ1-1; d_gene: NA
CDR3nt: TGTGCCAGCAACAGAAACTCCTACGAGCAGTACTTC; CDR3aa: CASNRNSYEQYF; v_gene: TRBV2; abundance: NA; j_gene: TRBJ2-7; d_gene: NA
CDR3nt: TGTGCCTTGCGGAAGACCCAGTACTTC; CDR3aa: CALRKTQYF; v_gene: TRBV30; abundance: NA; j_gene: TRBJ2-5; d_gene: NA
CDR3nt: TGCGCCAGCAGCTTGGGGGACTACAACGATGAGCAGTTCTTC; CDR3aa: CASSLGDYNDEQFF; v_gene: TRBV5-1; abundance: NA; j_gene: TRBJ2-1; d_gene: TRBD2
CDR3nt: TGTGCCACCAGCAGATCTTACAGGGGAACTGAAGCTTTCTTT; CDR3aa: CATSRSYRGTEAFF; v_gene: TRBV15; abundance: NA; j_gene: TRBJ1-1; d_gene: TRBD1
CDR3nt: TGTGCCAGCAGCAAAGAGAGGGCCGGCTCCTATAATTCACCCCTCCACTTT; CDR3aa: CASSKERAGSYNSPLHF; v_gene: TRBV21-1; abundance: NA; j_gene: TRBJ1-6; d_gene: NA